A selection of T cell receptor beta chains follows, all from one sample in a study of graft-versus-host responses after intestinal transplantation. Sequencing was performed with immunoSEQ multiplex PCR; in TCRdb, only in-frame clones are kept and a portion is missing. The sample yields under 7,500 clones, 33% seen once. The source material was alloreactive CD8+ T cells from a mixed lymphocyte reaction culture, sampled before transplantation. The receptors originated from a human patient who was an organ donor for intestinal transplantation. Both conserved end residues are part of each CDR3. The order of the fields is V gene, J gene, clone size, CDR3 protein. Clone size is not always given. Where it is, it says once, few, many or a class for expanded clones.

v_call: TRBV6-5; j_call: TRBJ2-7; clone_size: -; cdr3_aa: CAIGSQGGRGEQYF
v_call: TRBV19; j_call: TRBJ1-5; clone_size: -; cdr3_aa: CASRGRGWNQPQHF
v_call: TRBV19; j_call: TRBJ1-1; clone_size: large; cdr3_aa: CASSTTGTEAFF
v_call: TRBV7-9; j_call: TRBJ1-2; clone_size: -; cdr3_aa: CASSTPGHLQSGYTF
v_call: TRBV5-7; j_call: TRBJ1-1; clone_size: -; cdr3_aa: CASSRYRAEAFF
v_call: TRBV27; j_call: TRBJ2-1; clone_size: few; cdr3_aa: CASSLRGNYNEQFF
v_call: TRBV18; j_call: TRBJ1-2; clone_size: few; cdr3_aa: CASSPRTGGPFGYTF
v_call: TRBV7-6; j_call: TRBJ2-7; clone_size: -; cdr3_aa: CASSFNSYEQYF
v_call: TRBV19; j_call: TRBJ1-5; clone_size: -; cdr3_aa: CASTGLTSNQPQHF
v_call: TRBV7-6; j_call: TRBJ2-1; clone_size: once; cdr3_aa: CASSFRGGLGEQFF
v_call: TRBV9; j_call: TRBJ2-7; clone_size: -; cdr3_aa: CASSLGQGGYEQYF
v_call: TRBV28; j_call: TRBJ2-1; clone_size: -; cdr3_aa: CASSPVRGGLNNEQFF
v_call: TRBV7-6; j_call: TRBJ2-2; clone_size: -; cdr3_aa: CASSPDQGLIFYTGELFF
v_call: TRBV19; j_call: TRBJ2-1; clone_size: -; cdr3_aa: CASGPDRGRGMGSYNEQFF
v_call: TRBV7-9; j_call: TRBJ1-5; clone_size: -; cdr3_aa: CASSWDRDFGQPQHF
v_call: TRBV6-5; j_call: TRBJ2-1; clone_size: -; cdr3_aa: CASSYRLPGGYNEQFF
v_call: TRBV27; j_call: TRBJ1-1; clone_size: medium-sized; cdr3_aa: CASSSTGGRTEAFF
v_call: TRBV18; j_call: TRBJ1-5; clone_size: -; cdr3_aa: CASSPGQVYSNQPQHF
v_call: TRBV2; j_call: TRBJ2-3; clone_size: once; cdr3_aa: CASSDAGYRTDTQYF
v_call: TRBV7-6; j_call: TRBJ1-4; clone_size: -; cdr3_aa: CASSDYRVRLAESEKLFF
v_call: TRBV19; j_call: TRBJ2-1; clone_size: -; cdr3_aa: CASSIGRQFYNEQFF
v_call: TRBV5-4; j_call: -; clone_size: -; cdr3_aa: CASSLFQGLSEQYF
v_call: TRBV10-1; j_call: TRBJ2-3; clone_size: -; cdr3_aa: CASSTSVAGEKTDTQYF
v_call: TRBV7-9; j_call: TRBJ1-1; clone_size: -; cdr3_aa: CASRGTGEHHGNMNTEAFF
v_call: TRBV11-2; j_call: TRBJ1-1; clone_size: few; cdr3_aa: CASSSEGAYTEAFF
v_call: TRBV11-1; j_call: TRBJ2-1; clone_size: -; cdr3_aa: CASSIGKGYRDEQFF
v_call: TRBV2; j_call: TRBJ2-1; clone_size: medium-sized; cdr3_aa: CASSDEQGFEQFF
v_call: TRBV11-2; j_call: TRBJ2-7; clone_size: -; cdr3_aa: CASSLGGGSLFSTYEQYF
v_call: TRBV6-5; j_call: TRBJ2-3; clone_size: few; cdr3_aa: CASSYSRAGGTDTQYF
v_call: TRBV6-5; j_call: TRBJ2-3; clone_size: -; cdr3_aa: CASSRLGLTDTQYF
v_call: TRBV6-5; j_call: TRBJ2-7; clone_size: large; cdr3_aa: CASRPTELTYEQYF
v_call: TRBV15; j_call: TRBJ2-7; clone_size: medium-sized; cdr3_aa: CATSRQGRASQEQYF
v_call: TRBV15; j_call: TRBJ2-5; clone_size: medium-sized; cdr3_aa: CATSLGLAGVRSETQYF
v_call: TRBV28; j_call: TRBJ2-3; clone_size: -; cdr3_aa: CASSTRDTLLTDTQYF
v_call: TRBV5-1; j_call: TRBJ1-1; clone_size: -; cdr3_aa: CASRARGNTEAFF